This passage covers 21 T cell receptor beta chains from one sample sequenced in a study of CD8+CD57+ T cells in acquired aplastic anemia. Investigators profiled TCR beta VDJ and CDR3 from genomic DNA template. TCRdb re-analysed the reads in MiXCR, keeping a single row per CDR3 protein. The sample carries fewer than 250,000 distinct CDR3 sequences, about half recorded once. The sequencing sample was made of sorted CD4+, CD8+, or CD8+CD57+ T cells (not recorded which) from PBMCs. Every receptor here comes from a human donor in good health, serving as a control.

The chain recombines TRBV7-2 with TRBJ1-6, with D unresolved. Between the trimmed V and J ends, which lost 0 bases and 3 bases, there was a span of 18 bases. The CDR3 contains 19 residues. CDR1 is SGHTA and CDR2 is FQGNSA in the germline V gene. The CDR3 spells CASSLASTGEEYYNSPLHF. CDR3 sequence (DNA): TGTGCCAGCAGCTTAGCGAGCACCGGGGAAGAGTACTATAATTCACCCCTCCACTTT.

The chain employs TRBV10-3 and TRBJ1-1, with TRBD1 matching 11 bases. With V trimmed by 6 bases and J by 3 bases, 3 bases remained unmatched. In germline, CDR1 is ENHRY, CDR2 SYGVKD. The CDR3 length is 14 residues. CDR3 region: CAIRPGQGDTEAFF. CDR3 coding DNA: TGTGCCATCAGGCCGGGACAGGGGGACACTGAAGCTTTCTTT.

Turning to this clonotype: It may be a read error: a sequence one base away is much more abundant. J is TRBJ1-5 and V is TRBV28, with 10 bases aligning to TRBD1. Germline CDR1 and CDR2: MDHEN and SYDVKM. The CDR3 is made up of 14 amino acids. The V gene end was trimmed by 4 bases and the J gene end by 4 bases; junction bases not matched to a gene: 1. CDR3 nucleotide sequence: TGTGCCAGCAGTTCGGGACAGGGGAATCAGCCCCAGCATTTT. Its protein is CASSSGQGNQPQHF.

Remarks on this clonotype: The CDR3 carries no conserved terminal phenylalanine or tryptophan, so it likely arises from a read error. The rearrangement uses TRBV5-1 and TRBJ2-1; 7 positions agree with TRBD2. Germline lookup yields CDR1 SGHRS and CDR2 YFSETQ. The J segment lost 12 bases and the V segment lost 4 bases, leaving 16 bases of the junction unmatched. The CDR3 spans 15 residues. CDR3 residues: CASSGGDYRERVQFS. CDR3 coding DNA: TGCGCCAGCAGCGGGGGGGACTACCGCGAAAGGGTGCAGTTCTCC.

The table lists this clonotype with a few counts. This chain connects TRBV6-2 or TRBV6-3 to TRBJ1-2; D might be TRBD1 (6 bases). The V end lost 6 bases, the J end lost 6 bases, and 17 bases lay between the germline ends. The CDR3 sequence is 14 residues long. CDR1 is MNHEY, CDR2 SVGEGT, per germline. In DNA form, the CDR3 reads TGTGCCAGCAGCCCGGACAGACCCACCCATGGCTACACCTTC. Protein: CASSPDRPTHGYTF.

With respect to this clonotype: One end of the junction fails to match germline, which may point to a read error. CDR3 bases: TGTGCCAGCAGTACGGGACAGGGGTATGAAAAACTGCTTTTT. As protein: CASSTGQGYEKLLF. V is TRBV4-2 and J is TRBJ1-4, with 10 bases identical to TRBD1. CDR1 and CDR2 from the germline V gene are LGHNA and YNFKEQ. This CDR3 spans 14 amino acids.

The table lists this clonotype with a few counts. DNA of the CDR3: TGTGCCTGGAGCGCTAGCGGGGGGGCGGGAACCCAGTACTTC. Its translation: CAWSASGGAGTQYF. The gene calls are TRBV30 and TRBJ2-5; 12 bases map to TRBD2. V lost 3 bases to trimming and J lost 8 bases; unmatched junction nucleotides: 7. The CDR3 is 14 residues long. Germline lookup yields CDR1 GTSNPN and CDR2 SVGIG (reference sequence).

The V gene is TRBV28, the J gene TRBJ2-7, with D possibly being TRBD1 or TRBD2 (6 bases each). The V end lost 5 bases, the J end lost 0 bases, and 17 bases lay between the germline ends. The germline V gene encodes CDR1 MDHEN and CDR2 SYDVKM. The CDR3 runs 16 residues. The CDR3 reads CASSHLGGISSYEQYF. CDR3 DNA: TGTGCCAGCAGTCACTTAGGGGGGATTTCCTCCTACGAGCAGTACTTC.

CDR3 region: CSARGRREVPYEQYF. In DNA, the CDR3 is TGCAGTGCTAGAGGTCGCAGGGAGGTTCCCTACGAGCAGTACTTC. The chain combines TRBV20-1 with TRBJ2-7; D possibly corresponds to TRBD2 (6 bases). Germline V gene data show CDR1 as DFQATT and CDR2 as SNEGSKA (reference sequence). The length of the CDR3 is 15 residues. Trimming cost V 1 base and J 2 bases, with 15 bases left between them.

This clonotype came up many times. This chain joins TRBV6-2 or TRBV6-3 and TRBJ1-2; maybe TRBD1 (5 bases). CDR1 and CDR2 (germline): MNHEY, SVGEGT. V shed 2 bases and J shed 5 bases, with 9 bases lying between them. The CDR3 has 13 residues. CDR3 DNA: TGTGCCAGCAGTTACAAGGCAGGGTATGGCTACACCTTC. It is translated as CASSYKAGYGYTF.

This clonotype was seen ten or more times. The V and J genes are TRBV14 and TRBJ2-1; a weak D match, TRBD1 (6 bases). V was clipped by 4 bases and J by 0 bases, with 16 bases between them. Germline assignment: CDR1 SGHDN and CDR2 FVKESK. This CDR3 is 17 amino acids long. CDR3 bases: TGTGCCAGCAGCCTGGGGTCAGGGGCCCCCTCCTACAATGAGCAGTTCTTC. This codes for CASSLGSGAPSYNEQFF.

The V and J genes are TRBV20-1 and TRBJ2-3; D is unresolved. The CDR3 consists of 15 residues. V lost 0 bases and J lost 2, with 12 bases in between. Germline V lookup: CDR1 DFQATT, CDR2 SNEGSKA (reference sequence). The CDR3 DNA sequence: TGCAGTGCTAGAGATGAAGCTAACTACACAGATACGCAGTATTTT. This translates into CSARDEANYTDTQYF.

Only a few counts were recorded for this clonotype. A much larger clone lies a single base off, so this may be a read error. The conserved closing phenylalanine or tryptophan is absent in this CDR3, likely reflecting a read error. This sequence joins TRBV9 and TRBJ1-2; D might be TRBD1 (5 bases). Trimming took off 0 bases at V and 7 bases at J, with 16 bases between the two ends. CDR1 is SGDLS and CDR2 is YYNGEE in the germline V gene. CDR3 length: 15 amino acids. CDR3 coding DNA: TGTGCCAGCAGCGTAGACGGGCAGGGTTCAGGTGGCTACACCCTC. Translating gives CASSVDGQGSGGYTL.

The chain recombines TRBV9 with TRBJ1-6, with a possible D match to TRBD1 (6 bases). Looked up from germline, CDR1 is SGDLS and CDR2 is YYNGEE. Trimming pared 3 bases from V and 10 bases from J, leaving 17 bases between. The CDR3 totals 15 residues. The CDR3 DNA sequence: TGTGCCAGCAGCGCATTCCCGGGACAACTATCACCCCTCCACTTT. It specifies CASSAFPGQLSPLHF.

This clonotype turned up a few times. J is TRBJ1-2 and V is TRBV2; D call uncertain. The germline gives CDR1 SNHLY, CDR2 FYNNEI. The CDR3 covers 13 residues. Trimming removed 4 bases from V and 4 bases from J, with 10 bases in between. DNA for the CDR3: TGTGCCAGCAGTGTTGGGAACACCTATGGCTACACCTTC. Amino acids: CASSVGNTYGYTF.

This clonotype has ten or more counts. This rearrangement joins TRBV6-1 to TRBJ2-2; D gene uncertain. The CDR3 spans 14 residues. Germline V CDR1 and CDR2: MNHNS, SASEGT. The germline V and J ends were trimmed by 7 bases and 1 base, with 10 bases remaining between them. The CDR3 loop is CASKAPENTGELFF. CDR3 DNA: TGTGCCAGCAAAGCCCCCGAGAACACCGGGGAGCTGTTTTTT.

V and J are TRBV7-8 and TRBJ2-2; TRBD2 matches at 7 bases. This CDR3 has 14 amino acids. After removal of 7 bases from V and 6 bases from J, the junction contained 8 bases not matched to a gene. Germline V gene lookup returns CDR1 SGHVS and CDR2 FQNEAQ. CDR3: CASNQLAGAGELFF. In DNA form, the CDR3 reads TGTGCCAGCAACCAGCTCGCGGGGGCCGGGGAGCTGTTTTTT.

This clonotype was observed a handful of times. A junction boundary mismatches the germline segment, possibly from a read error. The chain carries TRBV4-1 and TRBJ2-7; D unresolved. Germline CDR1 MGHRA, CDR2 YSYEKL. The CDR3 consists of 15 residues. The CDR3 region is CASSQDVQDGHEQCF. In DNA form, the CDR3 reads TGCGCCAGCAGCCAAGATGTCCAGGATGGGCACGAGCAGTGCTTC.

This clonotype was observed many times. The chain combines TRBV7-8 with TRBJ2-3; D gene uncertain. Germline V gives CDR1 SGHVS, CDR2 FQNEAQ. Trimming shortened V by 1 base and J by 0 bases, and 8 bases separated the two germline ends. The CDR3 covers 15 residues. The CDR3 DNA reads TGTGCCAGCAGCTTAGTTTTATCTAGCACAGATACGCAGTATTTT. Protein product: CASSLVLSSTDTQYF.

This clonotype was observed many times. The rearrangement uses TRBV20-1 and TRBJ1-6; 8 bases are shared with TRBD1. The junction had 4 bases not matched to a gene; V was cut back by 3 bases and J by 0 bases. CDR3 length: 16 amino acids. Germline V gives CDR1 DFQATT, CDR2 SNEGSKA (reference sequence). The CDR3 spells CSASRQGSSYNSPLHF. The CDR3 DNA reads TGCAGTGCTAGCCGACAGGGGAGCTCCTATAATTCACCCCTCCACTTT.

The gene calls are TRBV2 and TRBJ2-1; D gene ambiguous. In germline, CDR1 is SNHLY, CDR2 FYNNEI. V was shortened by 0 bases and J by 7 bases, with 7 bases between the two germline ends. This CDR3 is 13 amino acids long. The chain's CDR3 is CASSEALGNEQFF. CDR3 DNA: TGTGCCAGCAGTGAAGCGCTTGGGAATGAGCAGTTCTTC.